This TCR beta chain derives from a study of monozygotic twins with inflammatory bowel disease. Findings and limits, study-wide: It was observed that concordant and discordant twins did not differ in repertoire similarity, possibly given limited power.

Germline V gene sequence: CDR1 SGHAT, CDR2 FQNNGV. CDR3 length equals 14 residues. Two nested PCRs, roughly 17 and 9 cycles, amplified TCRalpha and TCRbeta cDNA. TCRdb processed the 5' RACE reads again and assigns one entry to each CDR3 protein, with no DNA. There are 200,000 to 250,000 distinct CDR3 sequences in the sample, with roughly 7.5% held by the top ten. Remarks on this clonotype: Its antigen is unknown.

This sequence was found in a human donor with ulcerative colitis or Crohn's disease, or a healthy co-twin of an affected twin (not recorded which). The chain recombines TRBV11-2 with TRBJ2-7. Specimen: blood. The CDR3 is CASSFARGWYEQYF.